A selection of T cell receptor beta chains follows, all from one sample in a study of cytomegalovirus exposure and HLA in healthy donors. Here immunoSEQ multiplex PCR was the method, and the copy in TCRdb shows in-frame clones only, minus some. Of about 190,000 clones in the sample, over 60% were seen once. Sequencing used PBMCs. The receptors here all came from a woman between 25 and 40 years old in good health and CMV-seropositive. CDR3s include the opening cysteine and the closing phenylalanine or tryptophan. The order of the fields is clone size, J gene, D gene, V gene, CDR3 DNA, CDR3 protein. The D gene is left open where the match is weak. Size is stated for part of the rows, as once, few or many counts, or as a class when the clone is expanded.

once | TRBJ1-5 | NA | TRBV27 | TGTGCCAGCAGTTTATCAGGGGATCATCAGCCCCAGCATTTT | CASSLSGDHQPQHF
NA | TRBJ1-5 | NA | TRBV30 | TGTGCCTGGAGCCTCCTGGGGGGAAGCAATCAGCCCCAGCATTTT | CAWSLLGGSNQPQHF
NA | TRBJ2-2 | NA | TRBV25-1 | TGTGCCAGCAGTGACCTCCTCGACTCCACCGGGGAGCTGTTTTTT | CASSDLLDSTGELFF
NA | TRBJ2-1 | NA | TRBV5-3 | TGTGCCAGAAGCTTGGGACTAAAGCATCACAATGAGCAGTTCTTC | CARSLGLKHHNEQFF
NA | TRBJ1-1 | TRBD1 | TRBV5-6 | TGTGCCAGCAGCCGATCAACAGGGGCAAACGGTGAAGCTTTCTTT | CASSRSTGANGEAFF
NA | TRBJ1-4 | TRBD1 | TRBV4-2 | TGTGCCAGCAGCCTACTGGACAGGGGGCTTGAAAAACTGTTTTTT | CASSLLDRGLEKLFF
NA | TRBJ2-1 | TRBD2 | TRBV7-2 | TGTGCCAGCAGGTTAGCGGGAGGGTTGGATGAGCAGTTCTTC | CASRLAGGLDEQFF
few | TRBJ1-5 | NA | TRBV4-2 | TGTGCCAGCAGCCCTATGAGGGATGGCAATCAGCCCCAGCATTTT | CASSPMRDGNQPQHF
NA | TRBJ1-2 | NA | TRBV29-1 | TGCAGCGTTACGGGAAAAAACAGCCTAGCTAACTATGGCTACACCTTC | CSVTGKNSLANYGYTF
NA | TRBJ1-1 | NA | TRBV19 | TGTGCCAGTAGGAGAGTGAACACTGAAGCTTTCTTT | CASRRVNTEAFF
once | TRBJ2-3 | TRBD2 | TRBV30 | TGTGCCTGGAGTGTACTAGCGGGAGCAGATACGCAGTATTTT | CAWSVLAGADTQYF
NA | TRBJ1-6 | TRBD1 | TRBV2 | TGTGCCAGCAGTCTGGACAGGGATAGTTCACCCCTCCACTTT | CASSLDRDSSPLHF
NA | TRBJ2-5 | TRBD2 | TRBV7-9 | TGTGCCAGCAGCTCAGAGTCTAGCGGGAGGGAGGAGACCCAGTACTTC | CASSSESSGREETQYF
NA | TRBJ2-1 | NA | TRBV7-3 | TGTGCCAGCAGCCCCGATGAGGACAGTCGCTCCTACAATGAGCAGTTCTTC | CASSPDEDSRSYNEQFF
NA | TRBJ2-1 | TRBD1 | TRBV29-1 | TGCAGCGTTGATGTCACAGGGGGATGGGATGAGCAGTTCTTC | CSVDVTGGWDEQFF
NA | TRBJ2-2 | NA | TRBV28 | TGTGCCAGCAGTTACAGCGGGCTAAACACCGGGGAGCTGTTTTTT | CASSYSGLNTGELFF
NA | TRBJ1-2 | NA | TRBV6-1 | TGTGCCAGCACCCAGGGGAATGGCTACACCTTC | CASTQGNGYTF
NA | TRBJ2-1 | TRBD1 | TRBV4-2 | TGTGCCAGCAGCCAAGATAGGGACAGGGTATACAATGAGCAGTTCTTC | CASSQDRDRVYNEQFF
NA | TRBJ2-5 | TRBD1 | TRBV7-9 | TGTGCCAGCAGCGGACAGGCGTCGGAGACCCAGTACTTC | CASSGQASETQYF
NA | TRBJ1-5 | NA | TRBV7-2 | TGTGCCAGCAGCTTACAGACAGGTCCGGCAATCATGGCCCAGCATTTT | CASSLQTGPAIMAQHF
NA | TRBJ1-2 | TRBD1 | TRBV6-5 | TGTGCCAGCAGTTCTTACAGGGCCCAGGGGGGCTATGGCTACACCTTC | CASSSYRAQGGYGYTF
NA | TRBJ2-7 | TRBD2 | TRBV7-9 | TGTGCCAGCAGCAGGACTAGCGGGTCTACCTACGAGCAGTACTTC | CASSRTSGSTYEQYF
NA | TRBJ1-2 | NA | TRBV6-5 | TGTGCCAGCAGTTACCGTCCGTGGAGGGATACCTATGGCTACACCTTC | CASSYRPWRDTYGYTF
NA | TRBJ1-2 | NA | TRBV7-9 | TGTGCCAGCAGCATACTTGTTGGCTACACCTTC | CASSILVGYTF
once | TRBJ1-1 | TRBD1 | TRBV5-1 | TGCGCCAGCAGCAATAAACTAGGGGGCGCGGGAAGGCCTGAAGCTTTCTTT | CASSNKLGGAGRPEAFF
NA | TRBJ2-7 | NA | TRBV7-8 | TGTGCCAGCACCCTAGAAATTGGGCGGGATTACGTCGAGCAGTACTTC | CASTLEIGRDYVEQYF
NA | TRBJ2-3 | TRBD1 | TRBV4-3 | TGCGCCAGCAGCCAGACAGGGCGACAAGATACGCAGTATTTT | CASSQTGRQDTQYF
NA | TRBJ2-2 | TRBD2 | TRBV6-6 | TGTGCCAGCAGTTGGGGGGGGACCAGCGGGGCCGGGGAGCTGTTTTTT | CASSWGGTSGAGELFF
NA | TRBJ2-2 | TRBD1 | TRBV6-1 | TGTGCCAGCAGTGAAGTCTGGCAGGGGGCCGGGGAGCTGTTTTTT | CASSEVWQGAGELFF
NA | TRBJ1-2 | TRBD1 | TRBV7-6 | TGTGCCAGCAGCTTAAGGACAGGGGATGGCTACACCTTC | CASSLRTGDGYTF
NA | TRBJ2-3 | TRBD2 | TRBV28 | TGTGCCAGCAGTAGACTAGCGCTGAAGGATACGCAGTATTTT | CASSRLALKDTQYF
NA | TRBJ2-1 | NA | TRBV5-1 | TGCGCCAGCAGCTTGGTTGTGAGCTCCTACAATGAGCAGTTCTTC | CASSLVVSSYNEQFF
NA | TRBJ2-5 | TRBD2 | TRBV2 | TGTGCCAGCAGTGATCACCTAGCGGGAGGGCCAATCGATGAGACCCAGTACTTC | CASSDHLAGGPIDETQYF
NA | TRBJ2-3 | NA | TRBV25-1 | TGTGCCAGCAGTGAATGGGCCGGGGAATCAGATACGCAGTATTTT | CASSEWAGESDTQYF
few | TRBJ1-1 | TRBD1 | TRBV7-9 | TGTGCCAGCAGCTGGCGACAGGGGGCGGTTGAAGCTTTCTTT | CASSWRQGAVEAFF
NA | TRBJ1-6 | NA | TRBV18 | TGTGCCAGCTCATTCTCCCCGACGGGTGATAATTCACCCCTCCACTTT | CASSFSPTGDNSPLHF
once | TRBJ2-7 | TRBD2 | TRBV6-1 | TGTGCCAGCAGTGAAGGGACTAGCGGGGGGCGCTACGAGCAGTACTTC | CASSEGTSGGRYEQYF
NA | TRBJ2-1 | TRBD2 | TRBV27 | TGTGCCAGCAGTTCGACTAGCGGGACACCCTACAATGAGCAGTTCTTC | CASSSTSGTPYNEQFF
NA | TRBJ2-1 | TRBD1 | TRBV6-1 | TGTGCCAGCAGTGACCAGGGGGCATACTACAATGAGCAGTTCTTC | CASSDQGAYYNEQFF
NA | TRBJ1-2 | TRBD1 | TRBV7-9 | TGTGCCAGCAGCACCGGACAGGGATATGGCTACACCTTC | CASSTGQGYGYTF
NA | TRBJ2-5 | TRBD2 | TRBV29-1 | TGCAGCGTTCCGAGCGGGGGAGGAGAGACCCAGTACTTC | CSVPSGGGETQYF
NA | TRBJ2-2 | NA | TRBV29-1 | TGCAGCGCTGGGGTTAGCGATACGAACACCGGGGAGCTGTTTTTT | CSAGVSDTNTGELFF
NA | TRBJ2-1 | NA | TRBV7-2 | TGTGCCAGCAGCTTAGCTCTAGTCCTGGATGAGCAGTTCTTC | CASSLALVLDEQFF
NA | TRBJ2-1 | TRBD2 | TRBV29-1 | TGCAGCGTTGAAGGGGCGCCCGGGACTAGCGGGGGGTTGGCGCAGTTCTTC | CSVEGAPGTSGGLAQFF
NA | TRBJ1-2 | NA | TRBV16 | TGTGCCAGCAGCCAAATTTCCCCAGGGATCGCTTATGGCTACACCTTC | CASSQISPGIAYGYTF
NA | TRBJ2-1 | NA | TRBV6-5 | TGTGCCAGCAGTAGGAGGATTACTAATGAGCAGTTCTTC | CASSRRITNEQFF
NA | TRBJ1-6 | NA | TRBV2 | TGTGCCAGCAGTTGGGAGCCCTATAATTCACCCCTCCACTTT | CASSWEPYNSPLHF
NA | TRBJ2-2 | NA | TRBV5-1 | TGCGCCAGCAGCTCCTTACAGGGTGGAAGGACCGGGGAGCTGTTTTTT | CASSSLQGGRTGELFF
NA | TRBJ1-5 | NA | TRBV9 | TGTGCCAGCAGCGCCCCCGGGACACCCTACCAGAGCCTGCCCCAGCATTTT | CASSAPGTPYQSLPQHF
NA | TRBJ2-7 | NA | TRBV6-5 | TGTGCCAGCATGTCGTGGGGGCAGCGGAACGAGCAGTACTTC | CASMSWGQRNEQYF
NA | TRBJ2-6 | NA | TRBV9 | TGTGCCAGCAGCGTCGGCTCTGGGGCCAACGTCCTGACTTTC | CASSVGSGANVLTF
NA | TRBJ1-5 | NA | TRBV30 | TGTGCCTGGAGTGAGGGGGTAGGCCAGCCCCAGCATTTT | CAWSEGVGQPQHF
NA | TRBJ2-7 | NA | TRBV15 | TGTGCCACCCGAACCCTAGACTCAACGGGGGAGCAGTACTTC | CATRTLDSTGEQYF
NA | TRBJ2-6 | NA | TRBV6-1 | TGTGCCAGCAGTGACCGGGGGACCCCTTTCTCTGGGGCCAACGTCCTGACTTTC | CASSDRGTPFSGANVLTF
NA | TRBJ1-1 | TRBD1 | TRBV7-2 | TGTGCCAGCAGCCTCGGGACAGCTAACACTGAAGCTTTCTTT | CASSLGTANTEAFF
NA | TRBJ1-2 | NA | TRBV27 | TGTGCCAGCAGGCGATCGGGGAAAATTGGCTACACCTTC | CASRRSGKIGYTF
NA | TRBJ1-2 | NA | TRBV28 | TGTGCCAGCAGGGGGGGGGCCCTCTATGGCTACACCTTC | CASRGGALYGYTF
NA | TRBJ1-1 | NA | TRBV9 | TGTGCCAGCAGCGTAGTCGGGGAGGGCACTGAAGCTTTCTTT | CASSVVGEGTEAFF
NA | TRBJ1-2 | NA | TRBV5-1 | TGCGCCAGCAGCTTGAGCGTCAGCCTTAACTATGGCTACACCTTC | CASSLSVSLNYGYTF